The entry below gives a single TCR beta chain sequence along with its context. Its antigen is as yet unknown. Trimming took 11 bases from V and 5 from J; bases not matched to a gene: 13. The CDR3 sequence is 14 residues long. The V gene's germline CDR1 is ENHRY and CDR2 SYGVKD. These data belong to a study of T cell responses to AZD1222 COVID-19 vaccine. Whole-study findings and limits: The repertoires were collected only after the peak T cell response.

Libraries were prepared by immunoSEQ multiplex PCR; TCRdb keeps only in-frame clonotypes and omits some of them. The table shows about 93,000 clones, with more than 80% occurring only once. The V and J genes are TRBV10-3 and TRBJ1-2; 8 bases align to TRBD1. The sequences come from peripheral blood, collected 28 days after the second AZD1222 dose. This clonotype was sampled from an adult who received the AZD1222 COVID-19 vaccine. CDR3 nucleotides: TGTGCCGCGCATCCTGGACAGGGATCGTATGGCTACACCTTC. Translating it yields CAAHPGQGSYGYTF.